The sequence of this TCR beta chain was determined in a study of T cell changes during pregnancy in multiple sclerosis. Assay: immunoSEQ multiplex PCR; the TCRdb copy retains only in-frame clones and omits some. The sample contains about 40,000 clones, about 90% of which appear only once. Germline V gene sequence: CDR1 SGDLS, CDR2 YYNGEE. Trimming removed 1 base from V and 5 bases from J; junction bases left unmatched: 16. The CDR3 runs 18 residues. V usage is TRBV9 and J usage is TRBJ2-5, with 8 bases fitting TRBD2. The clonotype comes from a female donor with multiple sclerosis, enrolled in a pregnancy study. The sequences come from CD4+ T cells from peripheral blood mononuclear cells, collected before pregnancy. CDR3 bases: TGTGCCAGCAGCGTAAGCCCACGGGGAGCGGGGGCGGCGGAGACCCAGTACTTC. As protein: CASSVSPRGAGAAETQYF.